The rows below give T cell receptor beta chains drawn from one sample of a study of T cell responses to AZD1222 COVID-19 vaccine. This table comes from immunoSEQ multiplex PCR, and its TCRdb copy is limited to in-frame clones, with some not included. The sample carries 110,000 to 150,000 clones, 85% to 95% recorded once. The sample was peripheral blood, taken after recovery from COVID-19. These receptors all come from an adult who had recovered from COVID-19. Both conserved end residues are part of each CDR3. The D gene is left open where the match is weak. Clone size is given for some rows only: seen once, a few or many times, or a class if the clone is expanded.

V	J	D	size	CDR3	DNA
TRBV30	TRBJ2-7	TRBD2	NA	CAWTSGNYEQYF	TGTGCCTGGACTAGCGGAAACTACGAGCAGTACTTC
TRBV5-1	TRBJ2-3	NA	NA	CASSPPRTGNTQYF	TGCGCCAGCAGCCCTCCTAGGACTGGGAATACGCAGTATTTT
TRBV3-1/TRBV3-2	TRBJ1-3	NA	NA	CASSQDSGAGNTIYF	TGTGCCAGCAGCCAAGACTCGGGGGCCGGAAACACCATATATTTT
TRBV5-6	TRBJ2-7	TRBD1	once	CASSFGTGIHEQYF	TGTGCCAGCAGCTTTGGGACAGGGATCCACGAGCAGTACTTC
TRBV9	TRBJ2-4	TRBD1	NA	CASSVGQGELAKNIQYF	TGTGCCAGCAGCGTAGGTCAGGGGGAACTAGCCAAAAACATTCAGTACTTC
TRBV2	TRBJ2-7	TRBD1	NA	CASKLGTGSNYEQYF	TGTGCCAGCAAATTAGGGACAGGATCCAACTACGAGCAGTACTTC
TRBV12-3/TRBV12-4	TRBJ2-1	NA	NA	CASSLAGNEQFF	TGTGCCAGCAGTTTAGCTGGCAATGAGCAGTTCTTC
TRBV5-1	TRBJ1-4	TRBD1	NA	CASSLGTGGEKLFF	TGCGCCAGCAGCTTGGGGACAGGGGGTGAAAAACTGTTTTTT
TRBV6-5	TRBJ1-1	NA	NA	CASSYLGTRRDTEAFF	TGTGCCAGCAGTTACCTCGGGACCCGAAGGGACACTGAAGCTTTCTTT
TRBV30	TRBJ2-1	NA	NA	CAWSVPPGRYEQFF	TGTGCCTGGAGTGTACCTCCCGGGCGCTATGAGCAGTTCTTC
TRBV9	TRBJ1-2	NA	NA	CASSARTF	TGTGCCAGCAGCGCCAGGACCTTC